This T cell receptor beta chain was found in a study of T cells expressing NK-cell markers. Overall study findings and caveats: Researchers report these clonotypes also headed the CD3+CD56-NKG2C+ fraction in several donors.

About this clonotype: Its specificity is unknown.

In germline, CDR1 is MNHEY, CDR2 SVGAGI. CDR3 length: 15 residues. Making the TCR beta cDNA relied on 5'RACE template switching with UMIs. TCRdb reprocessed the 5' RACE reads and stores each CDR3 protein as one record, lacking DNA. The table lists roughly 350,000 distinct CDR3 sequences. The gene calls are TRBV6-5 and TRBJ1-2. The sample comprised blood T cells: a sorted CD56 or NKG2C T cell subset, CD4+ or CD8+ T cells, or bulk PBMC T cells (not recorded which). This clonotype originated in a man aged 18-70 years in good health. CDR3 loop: CASSSPGLGLYGYTF.